This TCR beta chain was found in a study of blood T cell repertoires in COVID-19. As for the study in general: T cells, B-cell-depleted T cells, or PBMCs supplied cDNA or gDNA.

TCRdb's copy holds only in-frame clones and misses some; the assay was immunoSEQ multiplex PCR. The table lists around 230,000 clones, around 80% of them singletons. The germline gives CDR1 LGHNA, CDR2 YNFKEQ. CDR3 size: 13 residues. V shed 4 bases, J shed 7 bases, and the junction held 3 bases outside the gene matches. Sequenced input: peripheral blood. This rearrangement joins TRBV4-2 to TRBJ1-2; 10 nucleotides line up with TRBD1. The sequence was obtained from a woman in her 50s with acute or convalescent COVID-19. The CDR3 DNA follows: TGTGCCAGCAGCCCCCGGACAGGGGGTGGCTACACCTTC. Protein: CASSPRTGGGYTF.